This TCR beta chain appears in the sequencing data of a study of OX40 agonist ivuxolimab in advanced cancers. In the study overall: As their treatment, patients were administered ivuxolimab, an agonistic anti-OX40 (CD134) antibody. Regarding the study as a whole: With doses of 0.1-3.0 mg/kg, partial responders showed among the lowest clonal expansion. More expanded clones were found, on average, in CD8+ than in CD4+ T cells.

Measured with immunoSEQ multiplex PCR; TCRdb has only the in-frame clones, and not every one. The data show more than 70,000 clones, roughly 91% seen once. The CDR3 consists of 15 residues. J lost 7 bases, V lost 6 bases, and 11 bases had no gene match. CDR1 is MNHEY and CDR2 is SMNVEV in the germline V gene (reference sequence). Details on this clone: What it binds is not known.

Patients had blood sampled at baseline and again on cycle 4 day 1 and cycle 7 day 1. The clonotype originates from an adult with an advanced solid tumor such as melanoma, head and neck, liver or kidney cancer. The source was CD4+ or CD8+ T cells sorted from blood, collected in a trial of the OX40 agonist ivuxolimab. The chain joins TRBV27 to TRBJ1-5; 8 positions agree with TRBD1. The CDR3 sequence: CASSPSDRVEQPQHF. In nucleotides, the CDR3 is TGTGCCAGCAGCCCATCGGACAGGGTGGAACAGCCCCAGCATTTT.